These 14 T cell receptor beta chains came from one sample sequenced in a study of T cells in Graves' hyperthyroidism and ophthalmopathy. It was RNA transcripts that yielded the amplified TCR beta CDR3 regions. A set of HTBI primers served as the primers for a first-round RT-PCR of the TCR CDR3. One entry per CDR3 protein, called by TCRdb with MiXCR from the multiplex PCR reads. The table shows about 360,000 distinct CDR3 sequences, with roughly 13% occurring only once. Sequencing was carried out using blood. These receptors all stem from a woman aged 18-29 years with Graves' hyperthyroidism.

This clonotype was seen a few times. Compared with germline, one end of the junction differs, possibly owing to a read error. CDR3 region: CAWSATSGRANF. DNA for the CDR3: TGTGCCTGGAGTGCTACTAGCGGAAGGGCCAACTTC. The chain recombines TRBV30 with TRBJ2-5; 8 nucleotides agree with TRBD2. This CDR3 spans 12 amino acids. Germline V gives CDR1 GTSNPN, CDR2 SVGIG (reference sequence). The whole variable domain, filled in from reference TRBV30 and TRBJ2-5, reads SQTIHQWPATLVQPVGSPLSLECTVEGTSNPNLYWYRQAAGRGLQLLFYSVGIGQISSEVPQNLSASRPQDRQFILSSKKLLLSDSGFYLCAWSATSGRANFGPGTRLLVL.

In the case of this clonotype: Since a much larger clone is just one base distant, this may be a read error. The rearrangement uses TRBV24-1 and TRBJ2-3; unclear D gene. The V gene lost 4 bases and the J gene lost 0 bases, with 1 base spanning the gap. Germline V lookup: CDR1 KGHDR, CDR2 SFDVKD. The CDR3 sequence is 12 residues long. This CDR3 reads CATSDSTDTQYF. CDR3 bases: TGTGCCACCAGTGACAGCACAGATACGCAGTATTTT.

V is TRBV28 and J is TRBJ1-2; D might be TRBD1 (6 bases). The V end was cut by 6 bases, the J end by 5 bases, with 16 bases between. The germline gives CDR1 MDHEN, CDR2 SYDVKM. CDR3 length: 14 residues. DNA of the CDR3: TGTGCCAGCAGCGGCCCGCAGGGGACTTATGGCTACACCTTC. As protein: CASSGPQGTYGYTF.

This clonotype has a count of ten or more. This chain uses TRBV12-3 or TRBV12-4 with TRBJ2-7; D perhaps matches TRBD1 (5 bases). The CDR3 runs 13 residues. V was shortened by 5 bases and J by 7 bases, with 15 bases between the two germline ends. CDR3 nucleotide sequence: TGTGCCAGCAGTCCCCTTGGGGCCGGGGAGCAGTACTTC. Translation: CASSPLGAGEQYF.

This clonotype appeared many times. The genes are TRBV7-9 and TRBJ2-1; D may be TRBD1 (6 bases). V was shortened by 5 bases and J by 8 bases, with 16 bases between the two germline ends. Germline V lookup: CDR1 SEHNR, CDR2 FQNEAQ (reference sequence). The CDR3 contains 14 residues. CDR3 nucleotide sequence: TGTGCCAGCAGCCTATTTCAAACAGGGCATGAGCAGTTCTTC. Protein product: CASSLFQTGHEQFF.

The rearrangement uses TRBV9 and TRBJ1-2, with D possibly matching TRBD1 (6 bases). Trimming stripped 0 bases from V and 7 bases from J, with 19 bases between. The germline V gene has CDR1 SGDLS and CDR2 YYNGEE. The CDR3 runs 16 residues. The chain's CDR3 is CASSVDGGRGLGGYTF. CDR3 bases: TGTGCCAGCAGCGTAGATGGGGGGCGGGGGCTTGGTGGCTACACCTTC.

This clonotype was seen at least ten times. The chain links TRBV6-1 to TRBJ1-1; unclear D gene. Germline V gene lookup returns CDR1 MNHNS and CDR2 SASEGT. This CDR3 is 12 amino acids long. V lost 5 bases to trimming and J lost 4 bases, with 8 bases between them. CDR3 in DNA: TGTGCCAGCAGTTCGTCAGGCACTGAAGCTTTCTTT. This gives the protein CASSSSGTEAFF.

This clonotype showed up many times. V and J are TRBV28 and TRBJ1-1; 12 bases match TRBD1. This CDR3 is built from 15 residues. V was clipped by 8 bases and J by 1 base; unmatched bases: 5. From germline, CDR1 is MDHEN and CDR2 SYDVKM. The CDR3 loop is CASGTGGDKNTEAFF. In DNA, the CDR3 is TGTGCCAGCGGGACAGGGGGCGATAAGAACACTGAAGCTTTCTTT. Drawing the rest from reference TRBV28 and TRBJ1-1, the complete variable domain is DVKVTQSSRYLVKRTGEKVFLECVQDMDHENMFWYRQDPGLGLRLIYFSYDVKMKEKGDIPEGYSVSREKKERFSLILESASTNQTSMYLCASGTGGDKNTEAFFGQGTRLTVV.

This clonotype has only a few counts. The chain is built from TRBV19 and TRBJ1-6; D call uncertain. The CDR3 consists of 14 residues. V dropped 7 bases and J dropped 4 bases, with 11 bases sitting between them. In germline, CDR1 is LNHDA, CDR2 SQIVND (reference sequence). This CDR3 reads CASTERGYNSPLHF. The CDR3 DNA reads TGTGCCAGTACCGAAAGAGGTTATAATTCACCCCTCCACTTT.

The V and J genes are TRBV7-2 and TRBJ2-1, with 9 bases aligning to TRBD2. Trimming took 6 bases from V and 6 from J; bases not matched to a gene: 6. Germline-derived CDR1 and CDR2 are SGHTA and FQGNSA. The CDR3 has 14 residues. CDR3: CASSRSGGSNEQFF. The CDR3 DNA reads TGTGCCAGCAGTCGGAGCGGGGGGAGCAATGAGCAGTTCTTC.

Ten or more counts support this clonotype. The rearrangement links TRBV28 to TRBJ1-2; D unresolved. Germline V gene lookup returns CDR1 MDHEN and CDR2 SYDVKM. The V end was cut by 5 bases, the J end by 7 bases, with 11 bases between. The CDR3 contains 12 residues. CDR3 sequence reads: CASSIPDGGYTF. Written as DNA, the CDR3 is TGTGCCAGCAGTATCCCAGACGGTGGCTACACCTTC.

This clonotype was picked up a small number of times. J is TRBJ2-7 and V is TRBV4-3; D is uncertain. This CDR3 spans 14 amino acids. Per germline, CDR1 LGHNA and CDR2 YSLEER. Trimming pared 5 bases from V and 2 bases from J, leaving 13 bases between. CDR3 coding DNA: TGCGCCAGCAGCTTTCGCGCCAATGCCTACGAGCAGTACTTC. It translates to CASSFRANAYEQYF.

This chain joins TRBV19 and TRBJ2-2; 15 nucleotides align to TRBD2. V trimming: 7 bases; J trimming: 3 bases; junction bases outside the gene matches: 9. This CDR3 has 18 amino acids. Germline V lookup: CDR1 LNHDA, CDR2 SQIVND (reference sequence). CDR3 sequence: CASNPGLAGGKDTGELFF. CDR3 in DNA: TGTGCCAGTAACCCAGGACTAGCGGGAGGGAAGGACACCGGGGAGCTGTTTTTT.

This clonotype was counted ten times or more. The chain carries TRBV20-1 and TRBJ2-7; D may be TRBD2 (5 bases). CDR3 length equals 14 residues. Germline loops: CDR1 DFQATT, CDR2 SNEGSKA (reference sequence). With 5 bases removed from V and 3 bases from J, the gap between germline ends came to 17 bases. The CDR3 loop is CSARTPDHRYEQYF. CDR3 DNA sequence: TGCAGTGCTCGGACTCCGGATCACCGCTACGAGCAGTACTTC.